This T cell receptor beta chain was captured in a study of cytomegalovirus exposure and HLA in healthy donors. The study, taken as a whole, reports: Later analysis demonstrated an association between a missense DCLRE1C variant and TCR beta V- and J-gene trimming. HLA-A and HLA-B allele assignments for most subjects were reportedly predicted accurately using TCR beta sequences. Among TCR beta chains of equal frequency, HLA-associated ones were more clonally expanded in a later analysis. Reports described diagnosis of cytomegalovirus status by the classifier as highly specific and sensitive.

Comments on this clone: Its antigen is still unknown.

60 Vbeta and 13 Jbeta primers were used in PCR. Method: immunoSEQ multiplex PCR; TCRdb's copy keeps in-frame clones and lacks some. The repertoire has about 160,000 clones, 70% to 80% of them found once; the top ten carry around 1.5%. The sequence was collected from a man aged 40-50 years in good health and CMV-seronegative. Source material: PBMCs.

The CDR3 spells CASIEGAVDYGYTF. Here the CDR3 DNA reads TGTGCCAGCATTGAGGGGGCCGTCGACTATGGCTACACCTTC. V and J are TRBV2 and TRBJ1-2; 7 nucleotides agree with TRBD1. Germline-derived CDR1 and CDR2 are SNHLY and FYNNEI. There are 14 residues in the CDR3. V dropped 7 bases and J dropped 3; count of bases not matched to a gene: 8.